The source of this T cell receptor (beta chain) is a study of shared clonotypes between healthy human individuals. Study-level findings and limits: What rarefaction showed was incomplete sorted-subset sequencing despite large depth. Of the naive CD4 clonotypes, around 4.7% were shared across several donors.

Division of CD4+ cells produced a CD45RA+ naive subset and a CD45RA-negative memory subset. As regards this clone: Antigen: not known.

Template for every sorted-subset replicate PCR totaled about 200 ng DNA, roughly 30,000 T cell genomes. Produced via immunoSEQ multiplex PCR; TCRdb's table is partial and in-frame only. The data contain around 180,000 clones, over 80% of them singletons. The V end lost 2 bases, the J end lost 8 bases, and 16 bases lay between the germline ends. The CDR3 consists of 15 residues. CDR1 WSHSY and CDR2 SAAADI come from the germline V gene. Sequencing was carried out using naive CD4+ T cells sorted from blood. Documented subset: CD45RA+ positively selected. This receptor was taken from a woman in her thirties in good health. The V and J genes are TRBV10-2 and TRBJ2-1; D might be TRBD2 (7 bases). CDR3 amino acids: CASSERGEGRDEQFF. DNA of the CDR3: TGCGCCAGCAGTGAGAGGGGGGAGGGCCGCGATGAGCAGTTCTTC.